This T cell receptor beta chain derives from a study of cytomegalovirus exposure and HLA in healthy donors. As for this clone: Its antigen is not identified.

It was the approximately 130-subject validation cohort, separate from the roughly 700-subject first cohort, to which the donors belonged. The trim removed 7 bases at V and 2 bases at J, leaving 5 bases unmatched. The CDR3 is made up of 14 amino acids. Germline CDR1 MDHEN, CDR2 SYDVKM. Broader study findings: Using the classifier, cytomegalovirus status was reportedly diagnosed with high specificity and sensitivity. The majority of TCR sequences were rare, yet some public TCRs appeared in many donors.

Only in-frame clones appear in the TCRdb table, and some are missing; sequencing was by immunoSEQ multiplex PCR. The sample lists fewer than 100,000 clones; approximately 90% were seen once. The clonotype originates from a young man in good health and CMV-seronegative. The sequencing input was PBMCs. The rearrangement joins TRBV28 to TRBJ2-3; 8 nucleotides match TRBD2. The CDR3 spells CASTEAGDTDTQYF. As DNA, the CDR3 is TGTGCCAGCACAGAAGCGGGGGACACAGATACGCAGTATTTT. Variable domain in full (rest from reference TRBV28 and TRBJ2-3): DVKVTQSSRYLVKRTGEKVFLECVQDMDHENMFWYRQDPGLGLRLIYFSYDVKMKEKGDIPEGYSVSREKKERFSLILESASTNQTSMYLCASTEAGDTDTQYFGPGTRLTVL.